Ten or more counts support the clone carrying this T cell receptor beta chain. The entry originates in a study of naive and memory T cell subsets. Two oligonucleotides, mixed equimolar, formed the beta constant-region primer covering TRBC1 and TRBC2. Four rounds of PCR amplified the ligated cDNA using nested alpha and beta constant-region primers plus SP2. Ligation attached a single-stranded oligonucleotide with a 12-nucleotide UMI and the SP2 primer to the cDNA 3' end. MiXCR was run by TCRdb on the UMI-ligation and nested PCR reads, yielding one entry per CDR3 protein. The table records 30,000 to 40,000 distinct CDR3 sequences, 18% of them present only once. The CDR3 runs 14 residues. The V gene lost 6 bases and the J gene lost 4 bases, with 15 bases spanning the gap.

Source material: effector memory CD4+ T cells from blood. The subset: effector memory, CD45RA- CD27-. The TCR comes from a human donor in good health. The chain is built from TRBV5-7 and TRBJ2-3; possibly TRBD2 for D (6 bases). TRBV5-7 belongs to the ORF category, with a function that is uncertain. CDR3 residues: CASKLALGADTQYF. The CDR3 coding sequence is TGTGCCAGCAAACTAGCTCTAGGGGCAGATACGCAGTATTTT.